What follows describes a single T cell receptor beta chain. Germline V gene sequence: CDR1 LGHNT, CDR2 FRNRAP. V gave up 2 bases and J gave up 8 bases; unmatched junction bases: 15. The CDR3 spans 17 residues. The assay was immunoSEQ multiplex PCR, and TCRdb's table has in-frame clones only and misses some. The sample includes about 120,000 clones, roughly 70% of them seen just once. The sample comes from a study of shared clonotypes between healthy human individuals. The TCR was taken from a woman younger than 45 in good health. The sample comprised memory CD8+ T cells sorted from blood. Subset described: CD45RO+ cells pooled with CCR7-negative TemRA cells. The rearrangement joins TRBV12-5 to TRBJ2-1; 7 positions agree with TRBD1. This CDR3 reads CASGLTTWGQPCYEQFF. CDR3 sequence (DNA): TGTGCTAGTGGTTTGACGACGTGGGGACAGCCTTGTTATGAGCAGTTCTTC.